This T cell receptor beta chain was recorded in a study of PD-1 blockade in classical Hodgkin lymphoma. Background on the study: Patients in the cohort were put on intravenous nivolumab, 3 mg/kg every 2 weeks.

Findings of the study overall: Lower baseline TCR diversity marked trial partial responders and progressors. CD4+ but not CD8+ TCR diversity rose significantly by C4D1.

Per germline, CDR1 SGDLS and CDR2 YYNGEE. This CDR3 spans 14 amino acids. Trimming took off 4 bases at V and 7 bases at J, with 15 bases between the two ends. On this clone: Antigen specificity is unknown.

Sequencing used immunoSEQ multiplex PCR; TCRdb keeps in-frame clones, though not all of them. This sample yields tens of thousands of clones, of which 70% to 85% are seen a single time; roughly 22% belongs to the top ten. The time point denotes: cycle 4 day 1 (C4D1), after more than five weeks of nivolumab. Every one of the patients relapsed after autologous stem cell transplantation (brentuximab vedotin exposure was variable). Here the sequenced sample was peripheral blood mononuclear cells (PBMCs), taken before the fourth cycle of nivolumab. The clonotype originates from a human donor with classical Hodgkin lymphoma. The chain couples TRBV9 to TRBJ2-1, with a tentative D call TRBD2 (5 bases). The CDR3 region is CASSPNSLGNEQFF. CDR3 sequence (DNA): TGTGCCAGCAGCCCCAACTCACTAGGAAATGAGCAGTTCTTC.